The entry below gives a single TCR beta chain sequence along with its context. Antigen unknown. The source of the sample is a study of cytomegalovirus exposure and HLA in healthy donors. Primers for the PCR totalled 60 Vbeta and 13 Jbeta. Sequencing used immunoSEQ multiplex PCR; TCRdb keeps in-frame clones, though not all of them. The sample carries about 59,000 clones, about 69% recorded once. Study observations and caveats: Per a prior analysis, the majority of TCR beta V segments were productive roughly 90% or roughly 30% of the time.

The TCR was taken from a man in his thirties or forties in good health and CMV-seropositive. The sequenced sample was PBMCs.

In DNA form, the CDR3 reads TGTGCCAGTAGTCCAAACAGGGGAAGTAATGAAAAACTGTTTTTT. Translation gives CASSPNRGSNEKLFF. V and J are TRBV19 and TRBJ1-4; 7 bases match TRBD1. V gave up 5 bases and J gave up 4 bases; unmatched junction bases: 7. Germline CDR1 is LNHDA and CDR2 is SQIVND (reference sequence). The CDR3 has 15 residues.